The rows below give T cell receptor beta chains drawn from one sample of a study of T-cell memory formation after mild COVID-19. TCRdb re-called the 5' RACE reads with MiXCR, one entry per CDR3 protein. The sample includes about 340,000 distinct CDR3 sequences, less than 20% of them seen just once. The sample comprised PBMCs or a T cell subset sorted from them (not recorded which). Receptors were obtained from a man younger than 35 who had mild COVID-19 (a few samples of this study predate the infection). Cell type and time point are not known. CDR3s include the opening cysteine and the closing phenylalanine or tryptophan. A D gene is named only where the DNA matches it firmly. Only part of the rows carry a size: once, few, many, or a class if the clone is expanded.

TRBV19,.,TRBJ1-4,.,CASSIDLSGLNEKLFF,TGTGCCAGTAGTATAGATCTATCGGGACTTAATGAAAAACTGTTTTTT
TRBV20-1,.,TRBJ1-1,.,CSARVDRNTEAFF,TGCAGTGCTAGAGTCGACAGGAACACTGAAGCTTTCTTT
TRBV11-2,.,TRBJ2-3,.,CASSPDMWGTDTQYF,TGTGCCAGCAGCCCGGATATGTGGGGCACAGATACGCAGTATTTT
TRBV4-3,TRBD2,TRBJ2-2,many,CASSHITGLAGIITGELFF,TGCGCCAGCAGCCACATCACGGGACTAGCGGGGATTATCACCGGGGAGCTGTTTTTT
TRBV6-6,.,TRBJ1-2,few,CASSGHGDYGYTF,TGTGCCAGTTCGGGACACGGGGATTATGGCTACACCTTC
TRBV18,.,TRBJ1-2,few,CASSPRREDGYTF,TGTGCCAGCTCACCCCGCAGGGAGGATGGCTACACCTTC
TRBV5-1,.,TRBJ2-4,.,CASSLEVGIQYF,TGCGCCAGCAGCTTGGAGGTCGGCATTCAGTACTTC
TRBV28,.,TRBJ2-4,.,CASSFLAGPPKNIQYF,TGTGCCAGCAGTTTTCTGGCAGGGCCTCCCAAAAACATTCAGTACTTC
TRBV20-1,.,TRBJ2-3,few,CSARPARGVDTQYF,TGCAGTGCTAGGCCCGCTCGCGGGGTGGATACGCAGTATTTT
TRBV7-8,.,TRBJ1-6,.,CASSLARGGSPLHF,TGTGCCAGCAGCTTAGCGAGGGGAGGCTCACCCCTCCACTTT
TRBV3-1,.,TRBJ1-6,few,CASSQSGQTNSPLHF,TGTGCCAGCAGCCAGTCGGGACAAACTAATTCACCCCTCCACTTT
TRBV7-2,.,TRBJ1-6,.,CASSLVWSEQNNSPLHF,TGTGCCAGCAGCTTAGTGTGGTCGGAACAGAATAATTCACCCCTCCACTTT
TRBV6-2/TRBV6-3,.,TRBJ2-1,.,CASSYGTDTYNEQFF,TGTGCCAGCAGTTATGGGACTGACACCTACAATGAGCAGTTCTTC
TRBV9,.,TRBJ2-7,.,CASSVGGASSEEQYF,TGTGCCAGCAGCGTAGGAGGGGCATCCTCGGAGGAGCAGTACTTC
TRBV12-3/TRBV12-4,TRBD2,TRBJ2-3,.,CASSSNRGLAGGTDTQYF,TGTGCCAGCAGTTCGAACAGAGGACTAGCGGGGGGGACAGATACGCAGTATTTT
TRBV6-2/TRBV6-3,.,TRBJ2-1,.,CASRSGLSSYNEQFF,TGTGCCAGCAGATCAGGGTTAAGCTCCTACAATGAGCAGTTCTTC
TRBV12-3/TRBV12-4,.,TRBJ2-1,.,CASSRQSSYNEQFF,TGTGCCAGCAGCCGGCAGAGCTCCTACAATGAGCAGTTCTTC
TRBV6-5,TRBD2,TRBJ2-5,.,CASSYSRAGGRETQYF,TGTGCCAGCAGTTACTCGAGAGCGGGGGGGCGAGAGACCCAGTACTTC
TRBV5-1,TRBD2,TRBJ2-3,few,CASSLRGSGDTQYF,TGCGCCAGCAGCTTGCGTGGTAGCGGGGATACGCAGTATTTT
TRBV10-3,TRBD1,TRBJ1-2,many,CAISEGGSYGYTF,TGTGCCATCAGTGAAGGGGGCAGCTATGGCTACACCTTC
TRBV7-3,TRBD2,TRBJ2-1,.,CASSYVGGYNEQFF,TGTGCCAGCAGCTATGTGGGGGGGTACAATGAGCAGTTCTTC
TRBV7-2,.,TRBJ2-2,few,CASSQTANTGELFF,TGTGCCAGCAGCCAGACAGCGAACACCGGGGAGCTGTTTTTT
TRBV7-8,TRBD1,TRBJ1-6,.,CASSSGQGAPSFQGRALHF,TGTGCCAGCAGCTCCGGACAGGGGGCTCCCTCTTTCCAAGGGAGGGCCCTCCACTTT
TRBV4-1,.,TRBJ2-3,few,CASSQELHLMHF,TGCGCCAGCAGCCAAGAGCTCCACCTGATGCATTTT
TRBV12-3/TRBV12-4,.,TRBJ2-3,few,CASSPEYDTQYF,TGTGCCAGCAGTCCAGAATACGATACGCAGTATTTT
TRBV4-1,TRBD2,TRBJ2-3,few,CASSQRPGTSQDTQYF,TGCGCCAGCAGCCAACGACCCGGGACTAGCCAAGATACGCAGTATTTT
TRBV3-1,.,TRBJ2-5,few,CASSQDRRATQYF,TGTGCCAGCAGCCAAGATCGGAGAGCGACCCAGTACTTC
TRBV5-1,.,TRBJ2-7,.,CASSKGQRAYEQYF,TGCGCCAGCAGCAAAGGACAAAGAGCCTACGAGCAGTACTTC
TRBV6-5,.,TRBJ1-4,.,CASSYSAGQNEKLFF,TGTGCCAGCAGTTACTCGGCGGGTCAGAATGAAAAACTGTTTTTT
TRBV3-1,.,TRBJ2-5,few,CASSQGIGRDVKETQYF,TGTGCCAGCAGCCAAGGAATAGGCCGGGACGTCAAAGAGACCCAGTACTTC
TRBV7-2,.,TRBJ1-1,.,CASSLGRSFTEAFF,TGTGCCAGCAGCTTAGGGCGTTCCTTCACTGAAGCTTTCTTT
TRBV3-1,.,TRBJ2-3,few,CASSHGRDPKESDTQYF,TGTGCCAGCAGCCACGGCCGGGACCCAAAGGAGTCAGATACGCAGTATTTT
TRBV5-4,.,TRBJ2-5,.,CASSWRDPQETQYF,TGTGCCAGCAGCTGGAGGGACCCGCAAGAGACCCAGTACTTC
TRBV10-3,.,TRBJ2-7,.,CAISESGSEQYF,TGTGCCATCAGTGAGTCAGGCAGCGAGCAGTACTTC
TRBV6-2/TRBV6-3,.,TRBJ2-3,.,CASSPSRGPTDTQYF,TGTGCCAGCAGTCCATCGCGGGGGCCGACAGATACGCAGTATTTT
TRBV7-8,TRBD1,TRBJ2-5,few,CASTHGGQGETQYF,TGTGCCAGCACCCACGGGGGACAGGGGGAGACCCAGTACTTC
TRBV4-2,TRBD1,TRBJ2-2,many,CASSRNTGGNTGELFF,TGTGCCAGCAGCCGGAATACAGGGGGCAACACCGGGGAGCTGTTTTTT
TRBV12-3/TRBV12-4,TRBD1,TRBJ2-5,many,CASSGRQGRESQYF,TGTGCCAGCAGTGGCCGACAGGGAAGAGAGTCCCAGTACTTC
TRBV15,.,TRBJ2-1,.,CATSGWSEQFF,TGTGCCACCAGCGGATGGAGTGAGCAGTTCTTC
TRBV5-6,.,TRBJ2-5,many,CASSLGDAISQYF,TGTGCCAGCAGCTTGGGTGACGCCATATCCCAGTACTTC
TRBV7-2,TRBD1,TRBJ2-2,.,CASNPWTGIGGELFF,TGTGCCAGCAACCCTTGGACAGGGATCGGCGGGGAGCTGTTTTTT
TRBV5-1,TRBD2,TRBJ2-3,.,CASSPGGQGGTDTQYF,TGCGCCAGCAGCCCGGGGGGTCAGGGAGGCACAGATACGCAGTATTTT
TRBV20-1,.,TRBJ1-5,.,CSATGLQGLGGQPQHF,TGCAGTGCTACGGGACTCCAGGGGTTGGGGGGTCAGCCCCAGCATTTT
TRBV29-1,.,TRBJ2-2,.,CSVELWGRNTGELFF,TGCAGCGTTGAATTGTGGGGGAGGAACACCGGGGAGCTGTTTTTT
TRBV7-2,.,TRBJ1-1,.,CAVNPGPNTEAFF,TGTGCCGTTAACCCCGGGCCGAACACTGAAGCTTTCTTT
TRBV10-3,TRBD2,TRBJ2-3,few,CAISGLAGGDTQYF,TGTGCCATCAGTGGACTAGCGGGAGGAGATACGCAGTATTTT
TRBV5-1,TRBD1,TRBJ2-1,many,CASSRDSNNEQFF,TGCGCCAGCAGCCGGGACAGTAACAATGAGCAGTTCTTC
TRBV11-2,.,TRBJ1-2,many,CASSLIQWGANYGYTF,TGTGCCAGCAGCTTAATTCAATGGGGCGCTAACTATGGCTACACCTTC
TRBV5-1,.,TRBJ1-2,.,CASSRTPVKTNPNGYTF,TGCGCCAGCAGTCGTACACCCGTGAAAACGAACCCTAATGGCTACACCTTC
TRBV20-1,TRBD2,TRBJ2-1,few,CSAGGDLPYNEQFF,TGCAGCGCGGGGGGGGACCTCCCATACAATGAGCAGTTCTTC
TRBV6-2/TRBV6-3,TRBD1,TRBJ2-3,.,CASSYGRDRVVGDTQYF,TGTGCCAGCAGTTACGGCAGGGACAGGGTAGTTGGAGATACGCAGTATTTT
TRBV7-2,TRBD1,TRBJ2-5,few,CASSSRTGGQETQYF,TGTGCCAGCAGCTCCCGGACAGGGGGCCAAGAGACCCAGTACTTC
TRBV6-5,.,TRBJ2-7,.,CASSFSGTLQYF,TGTGCCAGCAGTTTTTCCGGGACTTTGCAGTACTTC
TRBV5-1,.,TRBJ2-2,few,CASSLAAGETGELFF,TGCGCCAGCAGCTTGGCGGCAGGGGAAACCGGGGAGCTGTTTTTT
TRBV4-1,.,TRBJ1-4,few,CASSQEEGYGEKLFF,TGCGCCAGCAGCCAAGAGGAAGGGTATGGTGAAAAACTGTTTTTT